This T cell receptor (beta chain) comes out of a study of blood T cell repertoires in COVID-19. For the study at large: The United States, Italy and Spain provided the acute and convalescent COVID-19 samples.

Authors' data handling: Researchers report that nucleated cell counts were estimated from reference gene primer amplification. The method was immunoSEQ multiplex PCR; TCRdb's version includes in-frame clones alone and lacks a portion of them. The D gene and trimming were derived from the DNA, and the V and J assignments and clone size from that table. The sample holds approximately 210,000 clones, roughly four fifths seen once. While infection was still active, Seattle patients were enrolled and then followed longitudinally. V lost 1 base to trimming and J lost 4 bases, with 11 bases between them. Germline V gene lookup returns CDR1 SGHVS and CDR2 FQNEAQ. This CDR3 is built from 15 residues.

This clonotype was obtained from a woman older than 75 with COVID-19, enrolled during active disease. Specimen: peripheral blood. V usage is TRBV7-8 and J usage is TRBJ2-1; D not resolved. CDR3 protein: CASSLGAKPYNEQFF. CDR3 DNA: TGTGCCAGCAGCTTAGGGGCTAAGCCTTACAATGAGCAGTTCTTC.